Each of the 21 T cell receptor beta chains below was sequenced from the same sample in a study of blood T cells in healthy people across ages. Primers used in a second PCR of about 7 to 12 cycles were a sample-barcoded 5' primer and a J-beta primer mix. TCRdb reprocessed the 5' RACE reads via MiXCR and lists one record per CDR3 protein. The sample includes about a million distinct CDR3 sequences, about 48% of them seen just once. The sequenced material came from blood. These receptors were taken from a man aged 30-40 years in good health.

This rearrangement joins TRBV5-6 to TRBJ2-4, with a weak D call TRBD1 (6 bases). With 1 base removed from V and 3 bases from J, the gap between germline ends came to 8 bases. The V gene's germline CDR1 is SGHDT and CDR2 YYEEEE. The CDR3 sequence is 14 residues long. The CDR3 DNA reads TGTGCCAGCAGCTTGCGGACAGTCAAAAACATTCAGTACTTC. This codes for CASSLRTVKNIQYF. Based on the CDR3 plus reference TRBV5-6 and TRBJ2-4, the full variable domain is DAGVTQSPTHLIKTRGQQVTLRCSPKSGHDTVSWYQQALGQGPQFIFQYYEEEERQRGNFPDRFSGHQFPNYSSELNVNALLLGDSALYLCASSLRTVKNIQYFGAGTRLSVL.

This clonotype was seen more than once but under ten times. The V call is TRBV7-2, the J call TRBJ2-4; 8 nucleotides agree with TRBD1. The CDR3 is 15 residues long. The germline V gene encodes CDR1 SGHTA and CDR2 FQGNSA. Unmatched junction bases numbered 7, after V lost 5 bases and J lost 4 bases. The CDR3 spells CASSTGQGGKNIQYF. The DNA for the CDR3 is TGTGCCAGCAGCACCGGACAGGGTGGGAAAAACATTCAGTACTTC.

J is TRBJ2-3 and V is TRBV20-1; D not certain. The V gene's germline CDR1 is DFQATT and CDR2 SNEGSKA (reference sequence). Trimming left V 3 bases short and J 0 bases short, with 7 bases between. The CDR3 sequence is 13 residues long. The CDR3 region has the DNA TGCAGTGCTAGTTACTCTAGCACAGATACGCAGTATTTT. Amino acids: CSASYSSTDTQYF.

This clonotype was counted only a few times. The V call is TRBV4-3, the J call TRBJ2-3, with a tentative D call TRBD1 (5 bases). The CDR3 is made up of 18 amino acids. V lost 5 bases to trimming and J lost 2 bases, with 23 bases between them. CDR1 is LGHNA and CDR2 is YSLEER in the germline V gene. The CDR3, as DNA: TGCGCCAGCAGCTTAGCCTACAGGCCCCTAGGGGCCACAGATACGCAGTATTTT. As protein: CASSLAYRPLGATDTQYF.

This clonotype was recorded a few times. The V gene is TRBV20-1, the J gene TRBJ2-3; TRBD1 might be the D (7 bases). V was shortened by 3 bases and J by 6 bases, with 16 bases between the two germline ends. The CDR3 is 14 amino acids. Germline V CDR1 and CDR2: DFQATT, SNEGSKA (reference sequence). CDR3 protein: CSASQGGRLDTQYF. The CDR3 DNA reads TGCAGTGCTAGTCAGGGGGGTCGTTTGGATACGCAGTATTTT.

This chain connects TRBV4-1 to TRBJ1-4, with D possibly being TRBD1 (5 bases). Germline CDR1 reads MGHRA; CDR2 reads YSYEKL. Trimming left V 4 bases short and J 0 bases short, with 12 bases between. The CDR3 runs 16 residues. CDR3 sequence: CASSLAPTATNEKLFF. As DNA, the CDR3 is TGCGCCAGCAGCCTAGCGCCGACAGCAACTAATGAAAAACTGTTTTTT.

V gene TRBV6-5 combines with J gene TRBJ1-4; no definite D call. Deletions cut 7 bases from V and 3 bases from J, with 15 bases between. The CDR3 consists of 15 residues. The germline V gene has CDR1 MNHEY and CDR2 SVGAGI. The CDR3 DNA reads as TGTGCCAGCACCCAGGCCGGGAGGCCTAATGAAAAACTGTTTTTT. Translating gives CASTQAGRPNEKLFF.

Only one count was recorded for this clonotype. At one end the junction does not follow the germline gene, possibly because of a read error. The chain carries TRBV6-4 and TRBJ2-3; 10 bases align to TRBD1. The CDR3 has 14 residues. Germline CDR1 MRHNA, CDR2 SNTAGT. CDR3 protein: CTSSEGTGANTQYF. The DNA of the CDR3 is TGTACCAGCAGTGAAGGGACAGGGGCAAATACGCAGTATTTT.

V and J are TRBV12-3 or TRBV12-4 and TRBJ1-6, with D hard to call. The ends were cut back, 4 bases at V and 10 bases at J, with 11 bases in the middle. CDR3 length: 13 amino acids. The CDR3 spells CASSYGRGSPLHF. The CDR3 DNA reads as TGTGCCAGCAGTTATGGTCGTGGATCACCCCTCCACTTT.

The chain combines TRBV29-1 with TRBJ1-2; 7 bases line up with TRBD1. V shed 6 bases, J shed 4 bases, and the junction held 8 bases outside the gene matches. The germline V gene encodes CDR1 SQVTM and CDR2 ANQGSEA. This CDR3 has 13 amino acids. CDR3 coding DNA: TGCAGCGTGGGACAGAGACTTAGCTATGGCTACACCTTC. Protein: CSVGQRLSYGYTF.

V usage is TRBV3-1 and J usage is TRBJ2-1; perhaps TRBD2 as D (6 bases). Trimming took 4 bases from V and 8 from J, leaving 12 bases between them. The germline gives CDR1 LGHDT, CDR2 YNNKEL (reference sequence). This CDR3 contains 13 residues. The CDR3 DNA sequence: TGTGCCAGCAGCCGGGCGGGGTCACATGAGCAGTTCTTC. Translating it yields CASSRAGSHEQFF.

This rearrangement joins TRBV4-2 to TRBJ2-7, with 10 bases lining up with TRBD1. V shed 1 base and J 3 bases; nucleotides not matched to a gene: 6. Germline V gene lookup returns CDR1 LGHNA and CDR2 YNFKEQ. The CDR3 is 16 residues long. CDR3 residues: CASSQGETGGSYEQYF. Here the CDR3 DNA reads TGTGCCAGCAGCCAAGGGGAGACAGGGGGCAGCTACGAGCAGTACTTC.

This clonotype came up a few times. CDR3 protein: CASSLRQIYEQYF. CDR3 DNA: TGTGCCAGCAGTCTCCGACAGATCTACGAGCAGTACTTC. V is TRBV12-3 or TRBV12-4 and J is TRBJ2-7; D may be TRBD1 (5 bases). CDR3 length equals 13 residues. V shed 5 bases and J shed 3 bases, with 11 bases lying between them.

There are a few counts of this clonotype. The CDR3 DNA reads TGCGCCAGCAGCCACCAGGACAGGGAGGACTACGAGCAGTACTTC. Its protein is CASSHQDREDYEQYF. The rearrangement links TRBV4-1 to TRBJ2-7; 8 nucleotides align to TRBD1. Germline CDR1 reads MGHRA; CDR2 reads YSYEKL. Germline trimming cut 3 bases from V and 3 bases from J; bases unmatched to any gene: 7. This CDR3 comprises 15 residues.

In its sample, this clonotype was seen many times. The rearrangement links TRBV10-3 to TRBJ2-3; D is uncertain. The V end was cut by 0 bases, the J end by 5 bases, with 0 bases between. CDR3 length equals 11 residues. Germline V gene sequence: CDR1 ENHRY, CDR2 SYGVKD. CDR3 bases: TGTGCCATCAGTGAGTCAGATACGCAGTATTTT. This encodes CAISESDTQYF.

The V call is TRBV2, the J call TRBJ1-4; D call uncertain. Germline V gene sequence: CDR1 SNHLY, CDR2 FYNNEI. The CDR3 is 13 amino acids. V was cut by 7 bases and J by 5 bases, with 11 bases left in between. For the CDR3, the DNA is TGTGCCAGCAAGACCCAGAGGAATGAAAAACTGTTTTTT. Amino acid sequence: CASKTQRNEKLFF. Full variable domain (missing parts from reference TRBV2 and TRBJ1-4): EPEVTQTPSHQVTQMGQEVILRCVPISNHLYFYWYRQILGQKVEFLVSFYNNEISEKSEIFDDQFSVERPDGSNFTLKIRSTKLEDSAMYFCASKTQRNEKLFFGSGTQLSVL.

This sequence joins TRBV2 and TRBJ2-1; D gene ambiguous. The CDR3 extends over 16 amino acids. The V gene's germline CDR1 is SNHLY and CDR2 FYNNEI. Trimming removed 6 bases from V and 0 bases from J, with 15 bases in between. CDR3 amino acids: CASRDPAQSSYNEQFF. Written as DNA, the CDR3 is TGTGCCAGCAGGGACCCGGCACAGAGCTCCTACAATGAGCAGTTCTTC.

This clonotype was counted ten times or more. The chain links TRBV5-1 to TRBJ2-1; D uncertain. V was clipped by 4 bases and J by 5 bases, with 10 bases between them. The CDR3 extends over 13 amino acids. Germline CDR1 and CDR2: SGHRS and YFSETQ. The CDR3 bases are TGCGCCAGCAGCGATAGCATTGACAATGAGCAGTTCTTC. This sequence encodes CASSDSIDNEQFF.

This clonotype was seen a handful of times. The rearrangement joins TRBV25-1 to TRBJ2-7; D is possibly TRBD2 (6 bases). The ends were cut back, 9 bases at V and 3 bases at J, with 9 bases in the middle. The CDR3 consists of 11 residues. CDR1 MGHDK and CDR2 SYGVNS come from the germline V gene. The CDR3 sequence: CARRRGYEQYF. DNA for the CDR3: TGTGCCAGGCGGCGGGGCTACGAGCAGTACTTC.

The rearrangement uses TRBV7-3 and TRBJ1-1; 8 positions match TRBD1. Trimming took 5 bases from V and 5 from J; bases not matched to a gene: 7. CDR1 and CDR2 (germline): SGHTA, FQGTGA. The CDR3 sequence is 14 residues long. CDR3 sequence (DNA): TGTGCCAGCAGCCCGGGACAGGAAGCGACTGAAGCTTTCTTT. It codes for CASSPGQEATEAFF.

The V and J genes are TRBV28 and TRBJ1-6; 7 bases are a match to TRBD1. Germline lookup yields CDR1 MDHEN and CDR2 SYDVKM. The CDR3 extends over 13 amino acids. V lost 7 bases to trimming and J lost 10 bases; unmatched junction nucleotides: 7. The CDR3 sequence is CASTTQGKSPLHF. As DNA, the CDR3 is TGTGCCAGCACGACACAGGGGAAATCACCCCTCCACTTT.